Sequencing of this T cell receptor (beta chain) was carried out in a study of CD8+CD57+ T cells in acquired aplastic anemia. As regards this clonotype: Its antigen is as yet unknown.

Overall study findings and caveats: In CD8+ cells, Simpson's diversity showed no significant difference between patients and controls.

Flow cytometry had shown expanded CD8+CD57+ cells in the patients chosen for sequencing. Germline trimming cut 3 bases from V and 6 bases from J; bases unmatched to any gene: 3. This CDR3 spans 13 amino acids. CDR1 is SGHAT, CDR2 FQNNGV, per germline. The template for TCR beta VDJ and CDR3 sequence profiling was genomic DNA. From the reads, TCRdb called clonotypes with MiXCR, one entry per CDR3 protein. This table holds about 180,000 distinct CDR3 sequences, around 60% found once. The TCR was taken from a human donor with aplastic anemia. V usage is TRBV11-2 and J usage is TRBJ2-7; 9 bases match TRBD2. Sequencing was done on a sample of sorted CD4+, CD8+, or CD8+CD57+ T cells (not recorded which) from PBMCs. For the CDR3, the DNA is TGTGCCAGCAGCTTGAGAGCGGGGGGCGAGCAGTACTTC. Translating gives CASSLRAGGEQYF.